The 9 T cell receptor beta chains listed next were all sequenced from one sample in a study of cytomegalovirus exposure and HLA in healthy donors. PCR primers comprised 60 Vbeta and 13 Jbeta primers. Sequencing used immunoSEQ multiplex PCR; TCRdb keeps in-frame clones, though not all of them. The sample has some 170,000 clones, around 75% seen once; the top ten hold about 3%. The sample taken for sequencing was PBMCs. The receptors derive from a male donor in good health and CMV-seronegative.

CDR3 DNA: TGTGCCACCAGCAACCCTAGCGGGGGGGGCGCCCCGTTCTTC. The encoded protein is CATSNPSGGGAPFF. This rearrangement joins TRBV15 to TRBJ2-1; TRBD2 agrees at 12 bases. The CDR3 extends over 14 amino acids. CDR1 LNHNV and CDR2 YYDKDF come from the germline V gene (reference sequence). V lost 4 bases and J lost 15; bases outside the gene matches: 10.

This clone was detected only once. The DNA of the CDR3 is TGTGCTAGTGGTTTGGAGGGGACCGGGGAGCTGTTTTTT. Translation: CASGLEGTGELFF. The J gene is TRBJ2-2, the V gene TRBV12-5; possibly TRBD1 for D (5 bases). Germline assignment: CDR1 LGHNT and CDR2 FRNRAP. V gave up 1 base and J gave up 5 bases, with 5 bases separating them. This CDR3 spans 13 amino acids. The full variable domain, its missing parts supplied by reference TRBV12-5 and TRBJ2-2, is DARVTQTPRHKVTEMGQEVTMRCQPILGHNTVFWYRQTMMQGLELLAYFRNRAPLDDSGMPKDRFSAEMPDATLATLKIQPSEPRDSAVYFCASGLEGTGELFFGEGSRLTVL.

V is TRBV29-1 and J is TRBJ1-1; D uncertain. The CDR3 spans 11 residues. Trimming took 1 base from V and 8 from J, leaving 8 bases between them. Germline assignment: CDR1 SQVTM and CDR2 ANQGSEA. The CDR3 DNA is TGCAGCGTTGAAGCCTCTCGGGAAGCTTTCTTT. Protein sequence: CSVEASREAFF.

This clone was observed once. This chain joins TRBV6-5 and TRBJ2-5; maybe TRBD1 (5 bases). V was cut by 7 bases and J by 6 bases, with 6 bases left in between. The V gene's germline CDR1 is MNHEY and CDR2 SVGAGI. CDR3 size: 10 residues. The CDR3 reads CASTGKTQYF. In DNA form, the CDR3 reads TGTGCCAGCACAGGGAAGACCCAGTACTTC.

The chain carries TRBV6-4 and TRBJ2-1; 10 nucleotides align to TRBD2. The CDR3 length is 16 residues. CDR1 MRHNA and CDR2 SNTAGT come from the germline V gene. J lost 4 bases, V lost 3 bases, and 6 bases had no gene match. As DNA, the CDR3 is TGTGCCAGCAGTGAATTAGCGGGGGGCCTTTACAATGAGCAGTTCTTC. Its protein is CASSELAGGLYNEQFF.

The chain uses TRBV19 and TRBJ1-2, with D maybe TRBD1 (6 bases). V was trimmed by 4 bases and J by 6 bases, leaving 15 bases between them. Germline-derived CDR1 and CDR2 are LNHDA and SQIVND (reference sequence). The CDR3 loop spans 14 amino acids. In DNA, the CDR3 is TGTGCCAGTAGTAACCAGGGGTTTGGGAATGGCTACACCTTC. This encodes CASSNQGFGNGYTF. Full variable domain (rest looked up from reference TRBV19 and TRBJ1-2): DGGITQSPKYLFRKEGQNVTLSCEQNLNHDAMYWYRQDPGQGLRLIYYSQIVNDFQKGDIAEGYSVSREKKESFPLTVTSAQKNPTAFYLCASSNQGFGNGYTFGSGTRLTVV.

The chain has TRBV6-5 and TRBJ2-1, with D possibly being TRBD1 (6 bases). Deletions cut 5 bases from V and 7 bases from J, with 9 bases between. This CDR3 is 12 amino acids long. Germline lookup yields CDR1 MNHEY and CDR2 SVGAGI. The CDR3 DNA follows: TGTGCCAGCAGTACCAGGGGTAATGAGCAGTTCTTC. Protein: CASSTRGNEQFF.

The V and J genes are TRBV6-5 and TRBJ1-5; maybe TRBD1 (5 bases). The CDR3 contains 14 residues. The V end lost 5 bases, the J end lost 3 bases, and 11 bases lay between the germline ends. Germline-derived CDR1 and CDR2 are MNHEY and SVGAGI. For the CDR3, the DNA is TGTGCCAGCAGTCCAGGGCCCCCCAATCAGCCCCAGCATTTT. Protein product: CASSPGPPNQPQHF.

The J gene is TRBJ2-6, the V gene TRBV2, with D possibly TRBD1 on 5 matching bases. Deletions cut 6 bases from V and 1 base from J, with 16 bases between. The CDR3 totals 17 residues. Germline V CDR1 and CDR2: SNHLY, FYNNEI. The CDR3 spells CASSADSERSGANVLTF. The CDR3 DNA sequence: TGTGCCAGCAGCGCTGACAGCGAAAGGTCTGGGGCCAACGTCCTGACTTTC.